The clone carrying this T cell receptor (beta chain) occurred once. Antigen: not known. For the second PCR, which ran for about 6 to 11 cycles, a sample-barcoded 5' primer and a J-beta primer mix were used. TCRdb redid the calling of the 5' RACE reads with MiXCR, one entry per CDR3 protein. This sample carries under 1,000,000 distinct CDR3 sequences, about 45% of them seen once, and the ten largest clones take roughly 18%. This record belongs to a study of blood T cells in healthy people across ages. Study outcomes and limitations: The study regarded diversity estimates from one million T cells as underestimates.

Sample donors were healthy Caucasian individuals that came from Russia, aged roughly 6 to 100. Each donor supplied 7.5 to 10 milliliters of peripheral blood. No fewer than 6 million PBMCs went into each sample. This receptor was obtained from a man older than 75 in good health. The sample was blood.

The CDR3 region is CASSDLGGETQYF. CDR3 DNA sequence: TGTGCCAGCAGTGACCTAGGGGGTGAGACCCAGTACTTC. The chain couples TRBV25-1 to TRBJ2-5; the D gene is possibly TRBD1 (6 bases). Looked up from germline, CDR1 is MGHDK and CDR2 is SYGVNS. CDR3 size: 13 residues. Trimming cost V 3 bases and J 5 bases, with 10 bases left between them.